This T cell receptor (beta chain) was recorded in a study of T cell changes during pregnancy in multiple sclerosis. Assay: immunoSEQ multiplex PCR; the TCRdb copy retains only in-frame clones and omits some. Among some 95,000 clones, around 92% were seen once, and the ten largest hold under 3%. CDR1 and CDR2 (germline): MNHEY, SMNVEV (reference sequence). This CDR3 spans 15 amino acids. V was shortened by 4 bases and J by 2 bases, with 15 bases between the two germline ends. The sequencing used peripheral blood, collected in the first trimester of pregnancy. This rearrangement joins TRBV27 to TRBJ2-7; D gene unclear. The source of this sequence is a female donor with multiple sclerosis, enrolled in a pregnancy study. CDR3 sequence: CASSSLTTPPYEQYF. The CDR3 DNA is TGTGCCAGCAGTTCTTTAACAACGCCACCCTACGAGCAGTACTTC.